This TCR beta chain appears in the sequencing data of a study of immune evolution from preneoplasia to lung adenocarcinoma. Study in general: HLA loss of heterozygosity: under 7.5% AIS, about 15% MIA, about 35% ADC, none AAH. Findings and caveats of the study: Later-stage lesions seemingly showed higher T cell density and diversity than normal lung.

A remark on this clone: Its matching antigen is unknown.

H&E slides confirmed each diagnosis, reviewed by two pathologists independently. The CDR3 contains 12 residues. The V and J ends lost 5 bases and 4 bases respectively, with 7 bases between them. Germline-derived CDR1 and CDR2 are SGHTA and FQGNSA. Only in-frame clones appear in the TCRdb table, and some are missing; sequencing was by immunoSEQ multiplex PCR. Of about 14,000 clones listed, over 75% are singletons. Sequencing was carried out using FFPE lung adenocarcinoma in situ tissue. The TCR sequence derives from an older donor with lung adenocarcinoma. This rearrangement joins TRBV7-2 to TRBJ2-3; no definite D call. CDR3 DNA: TGTGCCAGCAGCGGACGTTCAGATACGCAGTATTTT. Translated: CASSGRSDTQYF.